This T cell receptor (beta chain) came from a study of T cell responses to AZD1222 COVID-19 vaccine. Germline CDR1 reads GTSNPN; CDR2 reads SVGIG (reference sequence). The CDR3 covers 20 residues. With 2 bases removed from V and 1 base from J, the gap between germline ends came to 27 bases. Findings of the study overall: Most donors were white British, females outnumbered males, and clonal diversity was possibly underestimated.

Details on this clone: Antigen: not known.

The method was immunoSEQ multiplex PCR; TCRdb's version includes in-frame clones alone and lacks a portion of them. The table lists over 35,000 clones, around four fifths of them singletons. The specimen was peripheral blood, collected 28 days after the second dose of the MenACWY control vaccine. The chain links TRBV30 to TRBJ2-4, with D tentatively TRBD1 (6 bases). This receptor was taken from an adult who received the MenACWY meningococcal vaccine as a control. Here the CDR3 DNA reads TGTGCCTGGAGTCCAAGAGAACAGGGTGGAAACCTGGGGGCCAAAAACATTCAGTACTTC. Its translation is CAWSPREQGGNLGAKNIQYF.